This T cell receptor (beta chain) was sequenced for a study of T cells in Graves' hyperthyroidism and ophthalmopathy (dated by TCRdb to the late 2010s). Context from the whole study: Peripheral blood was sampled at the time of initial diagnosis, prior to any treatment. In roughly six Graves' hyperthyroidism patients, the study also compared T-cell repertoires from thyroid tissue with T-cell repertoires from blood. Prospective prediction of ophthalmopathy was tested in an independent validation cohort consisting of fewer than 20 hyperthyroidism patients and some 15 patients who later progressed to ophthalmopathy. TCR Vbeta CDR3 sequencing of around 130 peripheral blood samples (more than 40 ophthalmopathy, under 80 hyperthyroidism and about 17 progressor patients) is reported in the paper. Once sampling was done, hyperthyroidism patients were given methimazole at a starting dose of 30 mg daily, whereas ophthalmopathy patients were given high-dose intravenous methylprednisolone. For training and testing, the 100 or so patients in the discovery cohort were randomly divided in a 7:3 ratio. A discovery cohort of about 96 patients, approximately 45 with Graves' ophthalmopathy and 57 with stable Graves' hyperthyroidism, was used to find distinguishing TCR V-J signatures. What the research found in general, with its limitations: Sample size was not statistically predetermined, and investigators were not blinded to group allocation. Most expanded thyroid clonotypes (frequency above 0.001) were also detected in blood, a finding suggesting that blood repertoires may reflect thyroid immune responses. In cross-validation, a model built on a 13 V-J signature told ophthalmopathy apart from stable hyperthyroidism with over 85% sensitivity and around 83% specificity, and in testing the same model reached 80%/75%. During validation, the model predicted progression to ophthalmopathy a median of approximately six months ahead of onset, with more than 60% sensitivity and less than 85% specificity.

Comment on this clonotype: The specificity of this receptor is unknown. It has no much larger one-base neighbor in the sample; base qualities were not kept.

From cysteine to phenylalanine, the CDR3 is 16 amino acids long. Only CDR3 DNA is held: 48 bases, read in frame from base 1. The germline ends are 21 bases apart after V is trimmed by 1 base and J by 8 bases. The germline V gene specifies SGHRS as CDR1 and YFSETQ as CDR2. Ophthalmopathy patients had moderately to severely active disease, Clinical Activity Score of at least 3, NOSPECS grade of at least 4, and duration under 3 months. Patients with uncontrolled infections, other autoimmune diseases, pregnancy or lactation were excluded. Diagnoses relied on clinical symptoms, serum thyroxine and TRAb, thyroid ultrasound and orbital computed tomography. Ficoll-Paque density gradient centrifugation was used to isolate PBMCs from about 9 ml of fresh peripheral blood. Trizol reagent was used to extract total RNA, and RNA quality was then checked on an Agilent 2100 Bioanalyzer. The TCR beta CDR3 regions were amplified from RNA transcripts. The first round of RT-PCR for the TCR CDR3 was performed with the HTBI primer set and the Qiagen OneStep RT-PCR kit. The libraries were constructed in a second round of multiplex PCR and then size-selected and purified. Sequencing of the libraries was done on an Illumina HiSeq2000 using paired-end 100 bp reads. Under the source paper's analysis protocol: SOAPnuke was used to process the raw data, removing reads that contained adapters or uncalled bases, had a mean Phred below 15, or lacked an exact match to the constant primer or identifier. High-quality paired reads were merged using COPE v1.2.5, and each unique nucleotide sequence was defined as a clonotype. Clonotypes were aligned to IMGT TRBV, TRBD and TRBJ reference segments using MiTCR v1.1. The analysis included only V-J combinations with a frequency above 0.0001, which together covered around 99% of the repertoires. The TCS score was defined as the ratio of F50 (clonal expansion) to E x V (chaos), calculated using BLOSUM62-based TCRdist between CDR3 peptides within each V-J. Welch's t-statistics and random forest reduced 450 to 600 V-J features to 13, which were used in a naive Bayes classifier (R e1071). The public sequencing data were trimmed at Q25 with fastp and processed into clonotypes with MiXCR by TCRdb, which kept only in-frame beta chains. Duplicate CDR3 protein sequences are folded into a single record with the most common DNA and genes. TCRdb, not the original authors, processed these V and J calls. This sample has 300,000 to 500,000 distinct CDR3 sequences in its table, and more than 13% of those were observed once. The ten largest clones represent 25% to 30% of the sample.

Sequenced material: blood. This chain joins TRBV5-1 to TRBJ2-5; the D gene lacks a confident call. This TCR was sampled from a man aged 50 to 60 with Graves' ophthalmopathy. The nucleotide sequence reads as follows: TGCGCCAGCAGCTTGAACGGCCCCTCGGTTGGGGAAACCCAGTACTTC. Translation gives CASSLNGPSVGETQYF.